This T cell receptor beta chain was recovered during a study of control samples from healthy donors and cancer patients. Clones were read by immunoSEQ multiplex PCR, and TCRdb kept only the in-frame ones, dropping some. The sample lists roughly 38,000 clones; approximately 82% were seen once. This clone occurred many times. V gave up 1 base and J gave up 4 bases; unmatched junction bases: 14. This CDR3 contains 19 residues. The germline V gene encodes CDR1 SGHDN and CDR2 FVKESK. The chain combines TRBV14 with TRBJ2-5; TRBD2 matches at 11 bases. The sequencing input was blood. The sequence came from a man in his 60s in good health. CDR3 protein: CASSQGPLAGGNDLETQYF. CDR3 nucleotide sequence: TGTGCCAGCAGCCAAGGGCCCCTAGCGGGGGGAAATGATTTAGAGACCCAGTACTTC. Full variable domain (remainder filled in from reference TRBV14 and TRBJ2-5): EAGVTQFPSHSVIEKGQTVTLRCDPISGHDNLYWYRRVMGKEIKFLLHFVKESKQDESGMPNNRFLAERTGGTYSTLKVQPAELEDSGVYFCASSQGPLAGGNDLETQYFGPGTRLLVL.